This T cell receptor (beta chain) appears in the sequencing data of a study of Graves' ophthalmopathy and Graves' hyperthyroidism. The CDR3 covers 12 residues. CDR1 is ENHRY, CDR2 SYGVKD, per germline. V was clipped by 7 bases and J by 5 bases, with 11 bases between them. The sequenced template was RNA, covering the TCR beta CDR3 region. The workflow started with a first-round RT-PCR run with HTBI primers and then moved on to a second-round multiplex PCR. From the multiplex PCR reads, TCRdb called clonotypes with MiXCR, one entry per CDR3 protein. Among 560,000 or so distinct CDR3 sequences listed, just under 40% were seen once.

The sequencing sample was made of peripheral blood or thyroid tissue (not recorded which). The source of this sequence is an adult man with Graves' hyperthyroidism. This chain links TRBV10-3 with TRBJ1-1; D not certain. In nucleotides, the CDR3 is TGTGCCATCAACACGGGGAGGACTGAAGCTTTCTTT. Encoded protein: CAINTGRTEAFF.